The 2 T cell receptor beta chains in this list originate from one sample, sequenced in a study of shared clonotypes between healthy human individuals. Only in-frame clones appear in the TCRdb table, and some are missing; sequencing was by immunoSEQ multiplex PCR. This table has some 1.1 million clones, roughly 80% appearing once. The sample taken for sequencing was memory CD4+ T cells from PBMCs. The subset here: CD45RA-negative fraction. The receptors originated from a man between 18 and 35 years old in good health. Some clones in this sample may be carry-over from other donors' samples.

J is TRBJ2-1 and V is TRBV5-1; 9 bases fit TRBD1. The CDR3 runs to 15 residues. Germline V lookup: CDR1 SGHRS, CDR2 YFSETQ. The trim removed 2 bases at V and 8 bases at J, leaving 8 bases unmatched. CDR3 in DNA: TGCGCCAGCAGCTTAGCGGGACAGGGATACCATGAGCAGTTCTTC. It specifies CASSLAGQGYHEQFF.

The chain employs TRBV11-2 and TRBJ2-7; tentative D call: TRBD2 (6 bases). CDR3 size: 15 residues. Deletions cut 3 bases from V and 5 bases from J, with 17 bases between. From germline, CDR1 is SGHAT and CDR2 FQNNGV. CDR3: CASSFGAGSPHEQYF. DNA for the CDR3: TGTGCCAGCAGCTTCGGGGCGGGGAGCCCCCACGAGCAGTACTTC.